This T cell receptor beta chain was recorded in a study of CD8 T cells in ankylosing spondylitis. The TCR beta libraries were generated through quantitative 5'-RACE incorporating molecular barcodes. TCRdb analysed the 5' RACE reads with MiXCR anew, one entry per CDR3 protein. The table has 69,000 or so distinct CDR3 sequences, approximately 5.3% seen once. This CDR3 comprises 16 residues. Trimming pared 6 bases from V and 0 bases from J, leaving 15 bases between. Per germline, CDR1 MDHEN and CDR2 SYDVKM. Study results and limitations: Disease-linked clones, CD8+, were relatively rare in peripheral blood. Significant enrichment of disease-linked clones was reported in matched ankylosing spondylitis synovial fluid. Ankylosing spondylitis blood appeared to carry a characteristic TCR beta motif of eight or nine highly homologous variants.

In this sample, this clonotype turned up many times. Its specificity is unknown. This sequence was found in a male donor with ankylosing spondylitis or in good health (not recorded which). Sequenced input: blood, either unsorted or a sorted T cell fraction (not recorded which). The chain recombines TRBV28 with TRBJ1-3; a weak D match, TRBD1 (5 bases). The DNA of the CDR3 is TGTGCCAGCAGCCGCGGGACGGACTACTCTGGAAACACCATATATTTT. Translating gives CASSRGTDYSGNTIYF.